This record covers a single T cell receptor (beta chain). Its antigen remains unknown. The PCR had 60 Vbeta and 13 Jbeta primers. Generated by immunoSEQ multiplex PCR, the TCRdb table keeps only in-frame clones and is missing some. The sample contains approximately 110,000 clones, 70% to 85% of which appear only once. The CDR3 is made up of 15 amino acids. V dropped 6 bases and J dropped 3; count of bases not matched to a gene: 6. CDR1 is SGHTA, CDR2 FQGNSA, per germline. This entry belongs to a study of cytomegalovirus exposure and HLA in healthy donors. Turning to the study itself: As released early, the data held some 85 million unique TCRs from HLA-typed donors.

Findings and limits, study-wide: In terms of immune exposure information, only CMV serostatus was available. Accounts indicate the classifier identified cytomegalovirus status with strong specificity and sensitivity. In a later analysis, HLA-associated TCR beta chains were more clonally expanded than equally common others.

The chain joins TRBV7-2 to TRBJ2-1, with 9 bases that match TRBD1. The origin of this receptor is a woman between 35 and 50 years old in good health and CMV-seropositive. Sample: PBMCs. CDR3 sequence (DNA): TGTGCCAGCAGGCCTCCGGGACAGGGCTACAATGAGCAGTTCTTC. It encodes CASRPPGQGYNEQFF. Variable domain in full (rest from reference TRBV7-2 and TRBJ2-1): GAGVSQSPSNKVTEKGKDVELRCDPISGHTALYWYRQSLGQGLEFLIYFQGNSAPDKSGLPSDRFSAERTGGSVSTLTIQRTQQEDSAVYLCASRPPGQGYNEQFFGPGTRLTVL.